This record looks at one T cell receptor (beta chain) sequence and its context. Antigen unknown. The data derive from a study of blood T cells in healthy people across ages. Notes on the study in general: While age rose, TCR beta diversity per million T cells dropped in a roughly linear way.

A J-beta primer mix and a sample-barcoded 5' primer were used in a second PCR of roughly 7 to 12 cycles. TCRdb independently ran MiXCR on the 5' RACE reads; one entry per CDR3 protein. The sample carries about 970,000 distinct CDR3 sequences, 45% to 60% recorded once. The germline gives CDR1 LNHNV, CDR2 YYDKDF (reference sequence). This CDR3 region has 18 residues. The V segment lost 2 bases and the J segment 3 bases; nucleotides outside the gene matches: 9. A minimum of 7 million PBMCs was isolated per sample. The receptor comes from a woman aged 60 to 75 in good health. The sample comprised blood. This chain connects TRBV15 to TRBJ2-7; 14 bases are a match to TRBD2. In nucleotides, the CDR3 is TGTGCCACCAGCAGACAAGGGACTAGCGGGAGTCGGGACTACGAGCAGTACTTC. Protein sequence: CATSRQGTSGSRDYEQYF.